The 15 T cell receptor beta chains given below trace back to one sample, sequenced in a study of T cells in narcolepsy. TCRdb keeps only in-frame clones here, not all; method: immunoSEQ multiplex PCR. The table shows about 40,000 clones, with roughly 88% occurring only once. Sequencing was performed on CD45RA- memory CD4+ T cells from PBMCs. The receptors here all came from a human donor with narcolepsy.

This clone came up a few times. This rearrangement joins TRBV2 to TRBJ2-6; 7 bases align to TRBD1. J gave up 2 bases and V 5 bases, and 3 bases lay outside the gene matches. The CDR3 has 15 amino acids. Germline CDR1 SNHLY, CDR2 FYNNEI. The CDR3 DNA reads TGTGCCAGCAGTACCGGACAGGCTGGGGCCAACGTCCTGACTTTC. Protein product: CASSTGQAGANVLTF.

Written as DNA, the CDR3 is TGTGCCAGTAGGGAGACAGGGGGACGTGAGACCCAGTACTTC. It codes for CASRETGGRETQYF. The chain is built from TRBV19 and TRBJ2-5; 9 nucleotides agree with TRBD1. The CDR3 extends over 14 amino acids. Germline V lookup: CDR1 LNHDA, CDR2 SQIVND (reference sequence). V lost 6 bases and J lost 5; bases outside the gene matches: 7.

The chain is built from TRBV6-5 and TRBJ1-2; 10 nucleotides match TRBD1. Per the germline V gene, CDR1 is MNHEY and CDR2 is SVGAGI. This CDR3 spans 15 amino acids. J lost 1 base, V lost 4 bases, and 3 bases had no gene match. In DNA, the CDR3 is TGTGCCAGCAGTTTCCGGGACAGGGGTAACTATGGCTACACCTTC. Its protein product is CASSFRDRGNYGYTF.

This chain joins TRBV19 and TRBJ2-7; 9 bases fit TRBD1. V shed 4 bases and J 3 bases; nucleotides not matched to a gene: 7. In germline, CDR1 is LNHDA, CDR2 SQIVND (reference sequence). CDR3 length: 15 residues. CDR3 coding DNA: TGTGCCAGTAGTACAGGGACAGGGAAAGGCTACGAGCAGTACTTC. Translated: CASSTGTGKGYEQYF.

The chain employs TRBV6-1 and TRBJ1-6; D remains ambiguous. Germline V CDR1 and CDR2: MNHNS, SASEGT. V shed 6 bases and J shed 5 bases, with 14 bases lying between them. The CDR3 spans 15 residues. The CDR3 DNA reads as TGTGCCAGCAGCGTCACGGGGTCTAATAATTCACCCCTCCACTTT. This sequence encodes CASSVTGSNNSPLHF.

This rearrangement joins TRBV7-8 to TRBJ1-1; TRBD1 matches at 8 bases. The length of the CDR3 is 17 residues. Looked up from germline, CDR1 is SGHVS and CDR2 is FQNEAQ. The V and J ends lost 4 bases and 2 bases, in that order; junction bases with no gene match: 12. CDR3 nucleotides: TGTGCCAGCAGCTCAGCGGGTTGGGCAGGGGGCAACACTGAAGCTTTCTTT. It translates to CASSSAGWAGGNTEAFF.

This clone came up once. V usage is TRBV27 and J usage is TRBJ2-5; TRBD1 matches 11 bases. This CDR3 region has 16 residues. With V trimmed by 6 bases and J by 4 bases, 10 bases remained unmatched. Germline V gene sequence: CDR1 MNHEY, CDR2 SMNVEV (reference sequence). The CDR3 DNA follows: TGTGCCAGCAGGAGATCCGGACAGGGGGCGGCAGAGACCCAGTACTTC. It yields the protein CASRRSGQGAAETQYF.

The gene calls are TRBV5-1 and TRBJ2-5; D not certain. In germline, CDR1 is SGHRS, CDR2 YFSETQ. The V end lost 0 bases, the J end lost 5 bases, and 17 bases lay between the germline ends. CDR3 length: 16 residues. The CDR3 DNA is TGCGCCAGCAGCTTGGGTAAGAACTCAGTTATGGAGACCCAGTACTTC. Protein sequence: CASSLGKNSVMETQYF.

The V call is TRBV28, the J call TRBJ2-7; D might be TRBD1 or TRBD2, each matching 6 bases. Germline lookup yields CDR1 MDHEN and CDR2 SYDVKM. This CDR3 comprises 15 residues. V was trimmed by 4 bases and J by 1 base, leaving 14 bases between them. CDR3 bases: TGTGCCAGCAGTTCGGGGGCAGGGAATTCCTACGAGCAGTACTTC. Its translation is CASSSGAGNSYEQYF.

The V and J genes are TRBV7-9 and TRBJ1-2; the D gene is possibly TRBD1 (5 bases). Germline-derived CDR1 and CDR2 are SEHNR and FQNEAQ (reference sequence). Trimming took off 5 bases at V and 6 bases at J, with 13 bases between the two ends. The CDR3 runs to 13 residues. CDR3 protein: CASSLGQGNGYTF. DNA of the CDR3: TGTGCCAGCAGCCTAGGGCAGGGAAATGGCTACACCTTC. Drawing the rest from reference TRBV7-9 and TRBJ1-2, the complete variable domain is DTGVSQNPRHKITKRGQNVTFRCDPISEHNRLYWYRQTLGQGPEFLTYFQNEAQLEKSRLLSDRFSAERPKGSFSTLEIQRTEQGDSAMYLCASSLGQGNGYTFGSGTRLTVV.

This chain connects TRBV7-2 to TRBJ1-4; no clear D gene. Germline loops: CDR1 SGHTA, CDR2 FQGNSA. CDR3 length: 15 amino acids. V lost 1 base, J lost 3 bases, and 9 bases lay in between. CDR3 in DNA: TGTGCCAGCAGCTTAGGCCGGGCCTCTAATGAAAAACTGTTTTTT. Residues: CASSLGRASNEKLFF.

Here the CDR3 reads CASSFDRGSATNEKLFF. CDR3 bases: TGTGCCAGCAGCTTTGACAGGGGGAGTGCAACTAATGAAAAACTGTTTTTT. This chain connects TRBV5-6 to TRBJ1-4; TRBD1 aligns across 9 bases. With 2 bases clipped from V and 0 bases from J, the junction kept 5 bases outside the gene matches. The CDR3 has 17 amino acids. The germline V gene has CDR1 SGHDT and CDR2 YYEEEE.

The rearrangement links TRBV5-1 to TRBJ1-6; TRBD1 agrees at 7 bases. This CDR3 is 14 amino acids long. V shed 0 bases and J 9 bases; nucleotides not matched to a gene: 3. Germline CDR1 and CDR2: SGHRS and YFSETQ. CDR3 region: CASSLEQGISPLHF. The DNA of the CDR3 is TGCGCCAGCAGCTTGGAACAGGGGATTTCACCCCTCCACTTT.

The chain joins TRBV6-6 to TRBJ1-1; unclear D gene. Trimming removed 6 bases from V and 2 bases from J, with 13 bases in between. The V gene's germline CDR1 is MNHNY and CDR2 SVGAGI (reference sequence). This CDR3 region has 14 residues. The CDR3 coding sequence is TGTGCCAGCAGGACCCCGAGCCCCAACACTGAAGCTTTCTTT. Protein sequence: CASRTPSPNTEAFF.

The chain has TRBV6-5 and TRBJ1-5, with TRBD1 matching 11 bases. The CDR3 covers 14 residues. Germline V CDR1 and CDR2: MNHEY, SVGAGI. The trim removed 5 bases at V and 7 bases at J, leaving 4 bases unmatched. The CDR3 region has the DNA TGTGCCAGCAGTGGGACAGGGGGACGGCAGCCCCAGCATTTT. Amino acid sequence: CASSGTGGRQPQHF.